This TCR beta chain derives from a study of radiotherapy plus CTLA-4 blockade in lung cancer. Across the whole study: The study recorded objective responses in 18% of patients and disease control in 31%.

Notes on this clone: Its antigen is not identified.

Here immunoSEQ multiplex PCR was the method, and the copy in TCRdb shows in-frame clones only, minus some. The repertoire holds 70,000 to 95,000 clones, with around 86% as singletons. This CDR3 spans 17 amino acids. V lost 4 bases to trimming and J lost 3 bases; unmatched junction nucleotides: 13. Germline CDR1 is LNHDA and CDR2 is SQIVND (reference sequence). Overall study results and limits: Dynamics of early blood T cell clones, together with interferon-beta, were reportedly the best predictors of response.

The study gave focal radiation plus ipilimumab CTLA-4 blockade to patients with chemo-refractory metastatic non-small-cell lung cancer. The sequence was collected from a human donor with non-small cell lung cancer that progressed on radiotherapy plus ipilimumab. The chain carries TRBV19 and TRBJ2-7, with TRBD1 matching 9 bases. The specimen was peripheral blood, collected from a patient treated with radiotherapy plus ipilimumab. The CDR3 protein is CASSRKPPGQGNYEQYF. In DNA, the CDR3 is TGTGCCAGTAGTAGAAAGCCCCCTGGACAGGGGAACTACGAGCAGTACTTC.